A selection of T cell receptor beta chains follows, all from one sample in a study of CD8+ T cells in alopecia areata. Profiled with immunoSEQ multiplex PCR; TCRdb holds only in-frame clones, not every one. The sample holds about 140,000 clones, nearly 55% seen once. Sample: CD8+ T cells sorted from blood, taken at week 4, from a patient treated with tofacitinib. These receptor sequences come from a human donor with alopecia areata. The CDR3 runs from the conserved cysteine through the conserved F or W. D genes are given only for firm matches. Clone size is shown for a subset of rows, as once, few, many or a class of expanded clone.

j_gene: TRBJ1-2
v_gene: TRBV27
abundance: -
d_gene: -
CDR3aa: CASSPGGAGYTF

j_gene: TRBJ2-5
v_gene: TRBV25-1
abundance: once
d_gene: TRBD1
CDR3aa: CASSDLGQGETQYF

j_gene: TRBJ2-7
v_gene: TRBV30
abundance: -
d_gene: -
CDR3aa: CAWSSGSYEQYF

j_gene: TRBJ1-1
v_gene: TRBV30
abundance: -
d_gene: -
CDR3aa: CAWSVTTNTEAFF

j_gene: TRBJ2-7
v_gene: TRBV27
abundance: few
d_gene: TRBD2
CDR3aa: CASSLILAGGNYEQYF

j_gene: TRBJ1-1
v_gene: TRBV5-4
abundance: once
d_gene: TRBD1
CDR3aa: CASSFRDRVLEAFF

j_gene: TRBJ1-2
v_gene: TRBV29-1
abundance: once
d_gene: -
CDR3aa: CSVVEGYTF

j_gene: TRBJ2-1
v_gene: TRBV25-1
abundance: few
d_gene: -
CDR3aa: CASRWTHEQFF

j_gene: TRBJ2-5
v_gene: TRBV20-1
abundance: -
d_gene: -
CDR3aa: CSAREGITQYF

j_gene: TRBJ2-7
v_gene: TRBV29-1
abundance: few
d_gene: -
CDR3aa: CSARDGSYEQYF

j_gene: TRBJ2-1
v_gene: TRBV30
abundance: -
d_gene: -
CDR3aa: CAWTPGGLREQFF

j_gene: TRBJ2-7
v_gene: TRBV21-1
abundance: -
d_gene: -
CDR3aa: CASSPRFPEQYF

j_gene: TRBJ2-3
v_gene: TRBV11-2
abundance: -
d_gene: -
CDR3aa: CASSWDPSTDTQYF

j_gene: TRBJ2-3
v_gene: TRBV15
abundance: -
d_gene: TRBD1
CDR3aa: CATSSFTGGGEDTQYF

j_gene: TRBJ2-5
v_gene: TRBV13
abundance: -
d_gene: -
CDR3aa: CASSLGQFQETQYF

j_gene: TRBJ2-1
v_gene: TRBV5-1
abundance: -
d_gene: TRBD2
CDR3aa: CASSNGLALGNEQFF

j_gene: TRBJ1-1
v_gene: TRBV29-1
abundance: few
d_gene: -
CDR3aa: CSVPGNMNTEAFF

j_gene: TRBJ2-5
v_gene: TRBV29-1
abundance: few
d_gene: -
CDR3aa: CSALGVYQETQYF

j_gene: TRBJ1-6
v_gene: TRBV9
abundance: -
d_gene: -
CDR3aa: CASSVGGETSLHF

j_gene: TRBJ1-1
v_gene: TRBV27
abundance: once
d_gene: -
CDR3aa: CASSGQVPWTEAFF

j_gene: TRBJ2-1
v_gene: TRBV27
abundance: -
d_gene: -
CDR3aa: CASSYRDYNEQFF

j_gene: TRBJ1-2
v_gene: TRBV11-2
abundance: few
d_gene: -
CDR3aa: CASSLAPTRGYTF

j_gene: TRBJ2-6
v_gene: TRBV5-6
abundance: -
d_gene: -
CDR3aa: CASSLLGAGSLSGANVLTF

j_gene: TRBJ1-1
v_gene: TRBV4-3
abundance: once
d_gene: -
CDR3aa: CASSHREGNTEAFF

j_gene: TRBJ2-6
v_gene: TRBV2
abundance: -
d_gene: TRBD1
CDR3aa: CASSWDRVSGANVLTF

j_gene: TRBJ2-7
v_gene: TRBV27
abundance: few
d_gene: -
CDR3aa: CASSPWRPWSSYEQYF

j_gene: TRBJ1-1
v_gene: TRBV2
abundance: -
d_gene: -
CDR3aa: CASSDPQGRPEAFF

j_gene: TRBJ2-2
v_gene: TRBV9
abundance: -
d_gene: -
CDR3aa: CASSGGTNPGTGELFF

j_gene: TRBJ1-1
v_gene: TRBV27
abundance: -
d_gene: -
CDR3aa: CASSLWGVNTEAFF

j_gene: TRBJ2-1
v_gene: TRBV6-5
abundance: -
d_gene: -
CDR3aa: CASSADLNEQFF

j_gene: TRBJ2-7
v_gene: TRBV13
abundance: -
d_gene: -
CDR3aa: CASSSGGHLRGEQYF

j_gene: TRBJ2-7
v_gene: TRBV7-8
abundance: -
d_gene: -
CDR3aa: CASTLRGGYEQYF

j_gene: TRBJ1-5
v_gene: TRBV13
abundance: -
d_gene: TRBD1
CDR3aa: CASSTRDRKDQPQHF

j_gene: TRBJ2-2
v_gene: TRBV27
abundance: once
d_gene: -
CDR3aa: CASSRGETRVTGELFF

j_gene: TRBJ2-7
v_gene: TRBV30
abundance: -
d_gene: -
CDR3aa: CAWSVQGYEQYF

j_gene: TRBJ1-1
v_gene: TRBV30
abundance: -
d_gene: -
CDR3aa: CAWSVLRAEAFF

j_gene: TRBJ2-1
v_gene: TRBV21-1
abundance: few
d_gene: -
CDR3aa: CASSKMEGRNEQFF

j_gene: TRBJ1-6
v_gene: TRBV14
abundance: -
d_gene: TRBD1
CDR3aa: CASSVISGGGSPLHF

j_gene: TRBJ1-2
v_gene: TRBV29-1
abundance: few
d_gene: TRBD1
CDR3aa: CSVEDPTGQGYTF

j_gene: TRBJ1-2
v_gene: TRBV6-1
abundance: -
d_gene: -
CDR3aa: CASSFRDGYTF

j_gene: TRBJ2-3
v_gene: TRBV13
abundance: -
d_gene: -
CDR3aa: CASSLAGMGTDTQYF

j_gene: TRBJ1-5
v_gene: TRBV6-6
abundance: few
d_gene: TRBD1
CDR3aa: CASSSKGAWSNQPQHF